These 4 T cell receptor beta chains were sequenced from one sample in a study of T cells in Graves' hyperthyroidism and ophthalmopathy. The CDR3 regions of TCR beta were amplified from RNA transcripts. The primer set for the first-round RT-PCR of the TCR CDR3 was HTBI. TCRdb re-derived calls from the multiplex PCR reads in MiXCR, one entry per CDR3 protein. The profile shows around 700,000 distinct CDR3 sequences, around 20% of them singletons. Source material: blood. The receptor set was obtained from a woman aged 45-65 years with Graves' hyperthyroidism that later progressed to Graves' ophthalmopathy.

In this sample, this clonotype turned up a few times. The V gene is TRBV24-1, the J gene TRBJ1-2; tentative D call: TRBD1 (6 bases). There are 15 residues in the CDR3. Trimming cost V 3 bases and J 4 bases, with 14 bases left between them. In germline, CDR1 is KGHDR, CDR2 SFDVKD. CDR3: CATSDPAGGSYGYTF. The DNA of the CDR3 is TGTGCCACCAGTGATCCTGCGGGGGGCAGCTATGGCTACACCTTC.

J is TRBJ1-5 and V is TRBV6-1; D remains unclear. Per the germline V gene, CDR1 is MNHNS and CDR2 is SASEGT. This CDR3 comprises 15 residues. Trimming cost V 8 bases and J 1 base, with 15 bases left between them. The CDR3 loop reads CASLPGGSSNQPQHF. The CDR3 DNA is TGTGCCAGCCTTCCCGGAGGGTCAAGCAATCAGCCCCAGCATTTT.

The V gene is TRBV6-1, the J gene TRBJ2-4; D gene uncertain. Germline V lookup: CDR1 MNHNS, CDR2 SASEGT. The CDR3 has 15 residues. Trimming took off 4 bases at V and 0 bases at J, with 10 bases between the two ends. CDR3 coding DNA: TGTGCCAGCAGTGCCCCCCGTCTAGCCAAAAACATTCAGTACTTC. Residues: CASSAPRLAKNIQYF.

This clonotype was found a few times. This CDR3 is CASSTRPGNTIYF. The CDR3, as DNA: TGTGCCAGCAGCACCCGACCGGGTAACACCATATATTTT. V gene TRBV4-2 combines with J gene TRBJ1-3; no clear D. Germline V CDR1 and CDR2: LGHNA, YNFKEQ. The CDR3 spans 13 residues. Trimming took 5 bases from V and 7 from J, leaving 12 bases between them.